Detailed here is one TCR beta chain. This record comes from a study of blood T cell repertoires in COVID-19. Study at large: Nucleic acid was either cDNA or gDNA, and it came from T cells, B-cell-depleted T cells, or PBMCs.

The method was immunoSEQ multiplex PCR; TCRdb's version includes in-frame clones alone and lacks a portion of them. The sample contains about 82,000 clones, 80% of which appear only once. The CDR3 length is 15 residues. The germline V gene encodes CDR1 LGHDT and CDR2 YNNKEL (reference sequence). Deletions cut 1 base from V and 5 bases from J, with 12 bases between. Sequenced material: peripheral blood. The gene calls are TRBV3-1 (or the pseudogene TRBV3-2) and TRBJ2-1; D is possibly TRBD1 (6 bases). This TCR came from a middle-aged woman with active or convalescent COVID-19. The DNA for the CDR3 is TGTGCCAGCAGCCAAGTCGACAGGATACACAATGAGCAGTTCTTC. It is translated as CASSQVDRIHNEQFF.